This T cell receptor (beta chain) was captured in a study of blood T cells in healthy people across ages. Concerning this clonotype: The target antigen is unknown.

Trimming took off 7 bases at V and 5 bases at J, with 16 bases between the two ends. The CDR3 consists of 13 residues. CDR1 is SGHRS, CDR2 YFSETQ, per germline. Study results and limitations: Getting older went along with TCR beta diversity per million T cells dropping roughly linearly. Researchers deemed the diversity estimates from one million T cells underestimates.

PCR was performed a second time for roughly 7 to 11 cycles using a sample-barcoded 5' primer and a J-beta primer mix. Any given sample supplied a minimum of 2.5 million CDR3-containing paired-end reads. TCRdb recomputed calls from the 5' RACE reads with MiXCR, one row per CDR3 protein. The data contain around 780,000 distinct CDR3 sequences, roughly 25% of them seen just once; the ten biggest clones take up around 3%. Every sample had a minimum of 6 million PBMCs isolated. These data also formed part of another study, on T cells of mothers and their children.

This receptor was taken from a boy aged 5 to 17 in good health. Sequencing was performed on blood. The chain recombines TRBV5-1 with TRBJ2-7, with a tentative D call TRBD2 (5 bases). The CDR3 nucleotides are TGCGCCAGCCGCCTTGGGAGAGGAGACGAGCAGTACTTC. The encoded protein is CASRLGRGDEQYF.